Below, one T cell receptor (beta chain) is given with its context. Many counts were recorded for this clonotype. What this receptor recognizes is not known. Per-base quality was not reported, and no clone a single base away is much larger than it. This sample was included in a study of T cells in Graves' hyperthyroidism and ophthalmopathy (dated by TCRdb to the late 2010s). General notes on the study: TCR V-J signatures able to tell the groups apart were searched for in a discovery cohort of 90 to 100 patients, of whom more than 40 had Graves' ophthalmopathy and roughly 57 had stable Graves' hyperthyroidism. An independent validation cohort of under 20 hyperthyroidism patients and 17 patients who later progressed to ophthalmopathy tested prospective prediction of ophthalmopathy. The roughly 90 discovery patients were divided at random into training and test sets in a 7:3 ratio. The study also compared thyroid tissue and blood T-cell repertoires from 5 to 7 Graves' hyperthyroidism patients. After blood sampling, hyperthyroidism patients were treated with methimazole at a starting dose of 30 mg daily, and ophthalmopathy patients were treated with high-dose intravenous methylprednisolone. The paper describes TCR Vbeta CDR3 sequencing of 135 peripheral blood samples, made up of 43 ophthalmopathy patients, roughly 75 hyperthyroidism patients and roughly 17 progressor patients.

Spanning cysteine to phenylalanine, the CDR3 consists of 13 amino acids. Just the 39-base CDR3 DNA is kept, in frame starting at base 1. The junction shows trimming of 8 bases on V and 4 bases on J, plus 14 bases between the germline ends. Results the study describes overall, beyond this receptor: No statistical method was used to fix the sample size in advance, and group allocation was not hidden from the investigators. A 13 V-J signature model separated ophthalmopathy from stable hyperthyroidism, with approximately 87% sensitivity and 81.08% specificity in cross-validation and 80%/75% in testing. Most expanded thyroid clonotypes (frequency above 0.001) were also found in blood, which suggests that blood repertoires may mirror thyroid immune responses. During validation, the model predicted progression to ophthalmopathy a median of around 7 months ahead of onset, with around 70% sensitivity and more than 72% specificity.

Stable Graves' hyperthyroidism was defined as no progression to ophthalmopathy during 18 months of follow-up. The hyperthyroidism patients were between 18 and 65 years old and newly diagnosed, with a disease duration of less than 2 months. The study excluded patients with uncontrolled infections, other autoimmune diseases, pregnancy or lactation. Clinical symptoms, serum thyroxine and TRAb, thyroid ultrasound, and orbital computed tomography formed the basis for the diagnoses. Trizol reagent was used to extract total RNA, and RNA quality was then checked on an Agilent 2100 Bioanalyzer. The TCR beta CDR3 regions were amplified from the RNA transcripts. The first round of RT-PCR for the TCR CDR3 was performed with the HTBI primer set and the Qiagen OneStep RT-PCR kit. Libraries were constructed in a second round of multiplex PCR, after which size selection and purification were performed. Libraries were sequenced paired-end with 100 bp reads on an Illumina HiSeq2000. Per the authors' processing: SOAPnuke was used to process the raw data, with reads discarded if the reads contained adapters or uncalled bases, had a mean Phred below 15, or lacked an exact constant-primer or identifier match. High-quality paired reads were merged using COPE v1.2.5, and each unique nucleotide sequence was defined as a clonotype. Clonotypes were aligned to IMGT TRBV, TRBD and TRBJ reference segments using MiTCR v1.1. The analysis was restricted to V-J combinations with a frequency above 0.0001, which together covered over 99% of the repertoires. A TCS score was defined as the ratio between F50 (clonal expansion) and ExV (chaos), using BLOSUM62-based TCRdist between CDR3 peptides within each V-J. Welch's t-statistics and random forest reduced around 550 V-J features to 13, which were used in a naive Bayes classifier (R e1071). Thyroid-blood repertoire similarity was quantified with the Morisita-Horn index. TCRdb reprocessing: public reads trimmed at Q25 with fastp, clones called with MiXCR, in-frame beta chains kept. Rows merge per CDR3 protein into single entries with the most common DNA and genes. It is TCRdb's table, rather than the study itself, that gives the V and J calls and clone size. For this sample the table gives a few hundred thousand distinct CDR3 sequences, of which about 45% were detected only once. About 8% of the sample lies in the top ten.

The sequence derives from a young woman with Graves' hyperthyroidism. The chain employs TRBV12-3 or TRBV12-4 and TRBJ2-5; the D region possibly corresponds to TRBD1 (6 bases align). Sequenced material: peripheral blood or thyroid tissue (not recorded which). The CDR3 reads CASLKSDRETQYF. The DNA is TGTGCCAGCCTGAAATCGGACAGAGAGACCCAGTACTTC.